Listed here are 29 T cell receptor beta chains from one sample, sequenced in a study of T cells in Graves' hyperthyroidism and ophthalmopathy. Amplification of TCR beta CDR3 regions was performed using RNA transcripts as template. HTBI primers drove first-round RT-PCR of the TCR CDR3. TCRdb called the multiplex PCR reads again in MiXCR, with one record for every CDR3 protein. The sample consists of fewer than 900,000 distinct CDR3 sequences, about a sixth of them appearing once. Material: blood. The receptors come from a man aged 18 to 29 with Graves' hyperthyroidism.

This clonotype was counted many times. V and J are TRBV28 and TRBJ1-2; TRBD1 aligns across 10 bases. The CDR3 consists of 15 residues. Germline trimming cut 5 bases from V and 6 bases from J; bases unmatched to any gene: 9. Germline-derived CDR1 and CDR2 are MDHEN and SYDVKM. The CDR3 sequence: CASSPIGQGDDGYTF. CDR3 nucleotide sequence: TGTGCCAGCAGTCCCATTGGACAGGGGGACGATGGCTACACCTTC.

V is TRBV5-5 and J is TRBJ2-5, with 10 positions matching TRBD1. Germline assignment: CDR1 SGHKS and CDR2 YYEKEE (reference sequence). The length of the CDR3 is 15 residues. V shed 4 bases, J shed 2 bases, and the junction held 5 bases outside the gene matches. CDR3 protein: CASSPADRGQETQYF. CDR3 DNA sequence: TGTGCCAGCAGCCCGGCGGACAGGGGGCAAGAGACCCAGTACTTC.

The chain links TRBV29-1 to TRBJ2-7; 7 bases line up with TRBD2. CDR1 and CDR2 (germline): SQVTM, ANQGSEA. Trimming removed 1 base from V and 4 bases from J; junction bases left unmatched: 10. The CDR3 runs to 15 residues. CDR3 nucleotides: TGCAGCGTTGAAGCCCGGACGTGGGGGGGGTACGAGCAGTACTTC. It translates to CSVEARTWGGYEQYF.

This clonotype showed up many times. The chain couples TRBV27 to TRBJ1-4; the D gene is possibly TRBD1 (5 bases). The CDR3 is 13 residues long. Trimming pared 3 bases from V and 8 bases from J, leaving 10 bases between. Germline CDR1 is MNHEY and CDR2 is SMNVEV (reference sequence). The CDR3 spells CASSLFRGEKLFF. DNA of the CDR3: TGTGCCAGCAGTTTGTTTCGGGGGGAAAAACTGTTTTTT.

This clonotype turned up a few times. The chain links TRBV6-6 to TRBJ2-5; 8 bases align to TRBD1. From germline, CDR1 is MNHNY and CDR2 SVGAGI (reference sequence). Losses at the gene ends were 0 bases for V and 6 bases for J; bases not matched to a gene: 6. This CDR3 region has 15 residues. The chain's CDR3 is CASSYSTGAGQTQYF. CDR3 bases: TGTGCCAGCAGTTACTCGACAGGGGCCGGTCAGACCCAGTACTTC.

This clonotype has more than one count but fewer than ten. V usage is TRBV27 and J usage is TRBJ2-5, with D possibly TRBD1 on 5 matching bases. V was shortened by 4 bases and J by 1 base, with 13 bases between the two germline ends. Per the germline V gene, CDR1 is MNHEY and CDR2 is SMNVEV (reference sequence). This CDR3 is 15 amino acids long. CDR3 loop: CASSSGPGSQETQYF. DNA for the CDR3: TGTGCCAGCAGTTCCGGCCCAGGGTCCCAAGAGACCCAGTACTTC.

This clonotype has at least ten counts. The J gene is TRBJ1-1, the V gene TRBV4-2, with 7 positions matching TRBD1. With 4 bases clipped from V and 1 base from J, the junction kept 6 bases outside the gene matches. The germline V gene has CDR1 LGHNA and CDR2 YNFKEQ. The CDR3 spans 15 residues. The CDR3 protein is CASSPPGQRNTEAFF. CDR3 sequence (DNA): TGTGCCAGCAGCCCCCCGGGACAGAGGAACACTGAAGCTTTCTTT.

V and J are TRBV3-1 and TRBJ2-3; tentative D call: TRBD2 (6 bases). V was pared by 7 bases and J by 0 bases, with 14 bases between. The length of the CDR3 is 15 residues. Germline V gives CDR1 LGHDT, CDR2 YNNKEL (reference sequence). This CDR3 reads CASTSWGTSTDTQYF. The DNA for the CDR3 is TGTGCCAGCACCAGCTGGGGGACTAGCACAGATACGCAGTATTTT.

This clonotype has more than one count but fewer than ten. The J gene is TRBJ2-2, the V gene TRBV19; D tentatively reads TRBD1 or TRBD2 (5 bases each). V lost 3 bases and J 4 bases, leaving 12 bases between the germline ends. CDR3 length equals 15 residues. The germline V gene encodes CDR1 LNHDA and CDR2 SQIVND (reference sequence). The CDR3 nucleotides read TGTGCCAGTAGTATTACAGGCCGGGGCACCGGGGAGCTGTTTTTT. Encoded protein: CASSITGRGTGELFF.

J is TRBJ1-5 and V is TRBV6-2 or TRBV6-3; D unclear. This CDR3 has 12 residues. Trimming shortened V by 6 bases and J by 7 bases, and 10 bases separated the two germline ends. Germline CDR1 and CDR2: MNHEY and SVGEGT. CDR3 bases: TGTGCCAGCAGCTTTACCTACCAGCCCCAGCATTTT. Encoded protein: CASSFTYQPQHF.

This clonotype was detected ten times or more. The chain recombines TRBV27 with TRBJ2-7; a weak D match, TRBD1 (6 bases). V was clipped by 2 bases and J by 2 bases, with 10 bases between them. This CDR3 has 14 residues. CDR1 and CDR2 (germline): MNHEY, SMNVEV (reference sequence). CDR3 sequence reads: CASSLQGTTYEQYF. In nucleotides, the CDR3 is TGTGCCAGCAGTTTACAGGGGACCACCTACGAGCAGTACTTC.

This clonotype has just a few counts. The chain carries TRBV10-3 and TRBJ1-5; 10 positions agree with TRBD1. In germline, CDR1 is ENHRY, CDR2 SYGVKD. Losses at the gene ends were 6 bases for V and 2 bases for J; bases not matched to a gene: 13. CDR3 length: 18 amino acids. The CDR3 here is CAISDSLTGGAGNQPQHF. CDR3 nucleotide sequence: TGTGCCATCAGCGATTCCCTGACAGGGGGCGCAGGCAATCAGCCCCAGCATTTT.

A few counts support this clonotype. The gene calls are TRBV15 and TRBJ1-5; D is unclear. With 1 base removed from V and 0 bases from J, the gap between germline ends came to 7 bases. This CDR3 spans 15 amino acids. Germline-derived CDR1 and CDR2 are LNHNV and YYDKDF (reference sequence). The chain's CDR3 is CATSRGRDSNQPQHF. CDR3 nucleotide sequence: TGTGCCACCAGCAGAGGCAGAGATAGCAATCAGCCCCAGCATTTT.

This clonotype came up many times. The chain employs TRBV6-2 or TRBV6-3 and TRBJ2-7; 8 bases match TRBD2. This CDR3 comprises 13 residues. Germline assignment: CDR1 MNHEY and CDR2 SVGEGT. The trim removed 7 bases at V and 2 bases at J, leaving 4 bases unmatched. The CDR3 region has the DNA TGTGCCAGCAAAGCGGGACTAGCCTACGAGCAGTACTTC. This sequence encodes CASKAGLAYEQYF.

Only a few counts were recorded for this clonotype. This chain connects TRBV28 to TRBJ1-2, with D uncertain. There are 15 residues in the CDR3. The germline CDR1 and CDR2 sequences are MDHEN and SYDVKM. Trimming cost V 1 base and J 0 bases, with 9 bases left between them. CDR3 nucleotide sequence: TGTGCCAGCAGTTTATATGCAAGATCTAACTATGGCTACACCTTC. It codes for CASSLYARSNYGYTF.

This chain uses TRBV5-1 with TRBJ1-1; TRBD1 matches 7 bases. This CDR3 has 14 residues. Germline CDR1 reads SGHRS; CDR2 reads YFSETQ. V shed 2 bases and J 10 bases; nucleotides not matched to a gene: 11. The CDR3 coding sequence is TGCGCCAGCAGCTTTAACAGGGGAGAACAAGGAGCTTTCTTT. Its translation is CASSFNRGEQGAFF.

This clonotype was seen repeatedly, ten times or more. The chain carries TRBV28 and TRBJ1-1, with 8 bases matching TRBD1. Germline assignment: CDR1 MDHEN and CDR2 SYDVKM. The CDR3 length is 15 residues. V lost 3 bases to trimming and J lost 4 bases; unmatched junction nucleotides: 7. DNA of the CDR3: TGTGCCAGCAGTTTTCGTCGGACAGGGATCACTGAAGCTTTCTTT. Its protein is CASSFRRTGITEAFF.

The chain is built from TRBV18 and TRBJ2-7; 12 bases agree with TRBD1. The CDR3 is 15 amino acids. The J segment lost 6 bases and the V segment lost 0 bases, leaving 3 bases of the junction unmatched. Looked up from germline, CDR1 is KGHSH and CDR2 is LQKENI. CDR3 bases: TGTGCCAGCTCACCACCTGGGACAGGGGGCTTCGAGCAGTACTTC. Protein: CASSPPGTGGFEQYF.

The rearrangement links TRBV5-5 to TRBJ2-3, with 9 bases aligning to TRBD2. The germline V gene encodes CDR1 SGHKS and CDR2 YYEKEE (reference sequence). Trimming cost V 4 bases and J 4 bases; bases outside gene matches: 7. The CDR3 consists of 15 residues. The CDR3 protein is CASSAGLARADTQYF. For the CDR3, the DNA is TGTGCCAGCAGCGCCGGACTAGCGCGCGCAGATACGCAGTATTTT.

V is TRBV6-4 and J is TRBJ2-2; 7 nucleotides align to TRBD1. The CDR3 covers 14 residues. Germline CDR1 MRHNA, CDR2 SNTAGT. V dropped 5 bases and J dropped 4; count of bases not matched to a gene: 4. CDR3 DNA: TGTGCCAGCAGTACAGGGGAGAGCACCGGGGAGCTGTTTTTT. Its translation: CASSTGESTGELFF.

The CDR3 bases are TGTGCCAGCACCCTACTCCAGGGGACCTATGGCTACACCTTC. Translated: CASTLLQGTYGYTF. The chain joins TRBV28 to TRBJ1-2, with a weak D call TRBD1 (6 bases). The CDR3 has 14 residues. The germline CDR1 and CDR2 sequences are MDHEN and SYDVKM. Deletions cut 7 bases from V and 4 bases from J, with 16 bases between.

This clonotype has a count of ten or more. V is TRBV28 and J is TRBJ1-2; D is perhaps TRBD1 (6 bases). V was cut by 3 bases and J by 6 bases, with 11 bases left in between. Per germline, CDR1 MDHEN and CDR2 SYDVKM. The CDR3 has 13 amino acids. The CDR3 sequence: CASSFIGGDGYTF. For the CDR3, the DNA is TGTGCCAGCAGTTTTATAGGGGGGGATGGCTACACCTTC.

This clonotype was counted only a few times. The V call is TRBV7-9, the J call TRBJ2-5; 11 bases fit TRBD1. CDR3 length equals 15 residues. Per germline, CDR1 SEHNR and CDR2 FQNEAQ (reference sequence). V lost 1 base, J lost 5 bases, and 3 bases stayed unmatched. DNA of the CDR3: TGTGCCAGCAGCTTAGGGACAGGGGGCGCGGAGACCCAGTACTTC. Its translation: CASSLGTGGAETQYF.

The chain joins TRBV4-3 to TRBJ2-1; D call uncertain. The CDR3 contains 14 residues. Germline V gene sequence: CDR1 LGHNA, CDR2 YSLEER. The V end lost 0 bases, the J end lost 5 bases, and 8 bases lay between the germline ends. CDR3 protein: CASSQDLANNEQFF. CDR3 DNA sequence: TGCGCCAGCAGCCAAGATCTGGCGAACAATGAGCAGTTCTTC.

This chain connects TRBV5-1 to TRBJ1-4, with 7 bases identical to TRBD1. The germline gives CDR1 SGHRS, CDR2 YFSETQ. CDR3 length: 15 residues. V shed 4 bases and J 7 bases; nucleotides not matched to a gene: 10. For the CDR3, the DNA is TGCGCCAGCAGCACCTCGGGAGGGGGCTTTGAAAAACTGTTTTTT. This encodes CASSTSGGGFEKLFF.

This clonotype came up a few times. This rearrangement joins TRBV28 to TRBJ2-5; 11 bases map to TRBD2. The germline CDR1 and CDR2 sequences are MDHEN and SYDVKM. With 5 bases clipped from V and 14 bases from J, the junction kept 10 bases outside the gene matches. This CDR3 spans 13 amino acids. Here the CDR3 reads CASSPNTSGGAYF. The DNA for the CDR3 is TGTGCCAGCAGTCCGAACACTAGCGGGGGTGCTTACTTC.

This clonotype was recorded many times. CDR3 loop: CASSLGLSGNEQFF. The CDR3 DNA reads as TGTGCCAGCTCTCTGGGACTTTCGGGCAATGAGCAGTTCTTC. J is TRBJ2-1 and V is TRBV18; tentatively, D is TRBD2 (6 bases). V was trimmed by 6 bases and J by 6 bases, leaving 15 bases between them. The CDR3 totals 14 residues. Germline V gives CDR1 KGHSH, CDR2 LQKENI.

In DNA, the CDR3 is TGTGCCAGCTCCCCCCTGGGAGGGCTAGCGGGAGTACAGTACAAGCAGTACTTC. It encodes CASSPLGGLAGVQYKQYF. The rearrangement joins TRBV18 to TRBJ2-7, with 10 bases that match TRBD2. Germline-derived CDR1 and CDR2 are KGHSH and LQKENI. The CDR3 extends over 18 amino acids. V trimming: 6 bases; J trimming: 8 bases; junction bases outside the gene matches: 22. Supplemented by reference TRBV18 and TRBJ2-7, the full variable domain reads NAGVMQNPRHLVRRRGQEARLRCSPMKGHSHVYWYRQLPEEGLKFMVYLQKENIIDESGMPKERFSAEFPKEGPSILRIQQVVRGDSAAYFCASSPLGGLAGVQYKQYFGPGTRLTVT.

This chain links TRBV30 with TRBJ2-7; a weak D match, TRBD2 (5 bases). CDR1 and CDR2 (germline): GTSNPN, SVGIG (reference sequence). The V end was cut by 4 bases, the J end by 4 bases, with 17 bases between. The length of the CDR3 is 14 residues. This CDR3 reads CAWTPVDYIYEQYF. CDR3 in DNA: TGTGCCTGGACCCCGGTAGACTACATATACGAGCAGTACTTC.